This is a list of T cell receptor beta chains from one sample in a study of T cells in Graves' hyperthyroidism and ophthalmopathy. MiXCR, applied by TCRdb to the multiplex PCR reads, yields one record per CDR3 protein. This table holds roughly 500,000 distinct CDR3 sequences, around 13% found once. The material sequenced was blood. The receptors derive from a woman aged 30 to 39 with Graves' hyperthyroidism that later progressed to Graves' ophthalmopathy. Both conserved end residues are part of each CDR3. D genes are given only for firm matches. Some rows mark clone size as missing; the rest say once, few, many or name a class of expanded clone.

V gene	clone size	D gene	J gene	CDR3 DNA	CDR3 protein
TRBV6-2/TRBV6-3	once	.	TRBJ1-1	TGTGCCAGCAGTTACCCCCCGGGCCCGGCGGGGGTCTTT	CASSYPPGPAGVF
TRBV5-1	.	.	TRBJ1-3	TGCGCCAGCAGCTTGTATGGCAGAACCCCTGGAAACACCATATATTTT	CASSLYGRTPGNTIYF
TRBV5-5	many	.	TRBJ2-7	TGTGCCAGCAGCTTGTTGACAGCCTCCAGGGAGCAGTACTTC	CASSLLTASREQYF
TRBV12-3/TRBV12-4	many	.	TRBJ2-7	TGTGCCAGCAGTTTAGGGGCTCGCCCCGAGCAGTACTTC	CASSLGARPEQYF
TRBV4-2	many	TRBD1	TRBJ1-4	TGTGCCAGCAGCCAAGATTCAGGCAGGGGGCATGAAAAACTGTTTTTT	CASSQDSGRGHEKLFF
TRBV5-1	many	TRBD1	TRBJ1-2	TGCGCCAGCAGCTTGGTCGGGGACACAGGGGTCGGCTACACCTTC	CASSLVGDTGVGYTF
TRBV18	many	.	TRBJ2-1	TGTGCCAGCTCACCCCCTGGGAGGGGGGCGTTTGAGCAGTTCTTC	CASSPPGRGAFEQFF
TRBV12-3/TRBV12-4	many	.	TRBJ1-2	TGTGCCAGCAGAGGGGGGGATAACTATGGCTACACCTTC	CASRGGDNYGYTF
TRBV27	.	.	TRBJ2-7	TGTGCCAGCAGTTTATCCGGGACCGACTACGAGCAGTACTTC	CASSLSGTDYEQYF
TRBV14	.	.	TRBJ2-7	TGTGCCAGCAGCCAAAGTGGTCCGGCGGGGTACTACGAGCAGTACTTC	CASSQSGPAGYYEQYF
TRBV6-2/TRBV6-3	many	.	TRBJ1-1	TGTGCCAGCAGTTTAGGTGGCAGAGCTTTCTTT	CASSLGGRAFF
TRBV20-1	many	.	TRBJ1-1	TGCAGTGCTAGCCCACAGGTGAACACTGAAGCTTTCTTT	CSASPQVNTEAFF
TRBV20-1	few	.	TRBJ2-7	TGCAGTGCTAGTCCCTTGCGGGGTTACGAGCAGTACTTC	CSASPLRGYEQYF
TRBV5-5	.	.	TRBJ2-5	TGTGCCAGCAGCCATCTAGCGCTTCAAGAGACCCAGTACTTC	CASSHLALQETQYF
TRBV4-2	many	.	TRBJ2-7	TGTGCCAGCAGCCACCTTAGCAACGAGCAGTACTTC	CASSHLSNEQYF
TRBV3-1	few	.	TRBJ2-1	TGTGCCAGCAGCCCACAAGGAGTCCAACCAGAGCAGTTCTTC	CASSPQGVQPEQFF
TRBV6-1	many	.	TRBJ2-5	TGTGCCAGCTGCCGTGGGGAAGAGACCCAGTACTTC	CASCRGEETQYF
TRBV7-3	.	.	TRBJ2-2	TGTGCCAGCAGCTTAGAGGAGGTTATAGACACCGGGGAGCTGTTTTTT	CASSLEEVIDTGELFF
TRBV7-6	few	TRBD2	TRBJ2-1	TGTGCCAGCGAGGAACTAGCGGAAAACAATGAGCAGTTCTTC	CASEELAENNEQFF
TRBV7-2	many	TRBD2	TRBJ2-5	TGTGCCAGCAGCCCCCCTGGCCTAGCGGGAGGAGAAGAGACCCAGTACTTC	CASSPPGLAGGEETQYF
TRBV6-2/TRBV6-3	.	.	TRBJ1-3	TGTGCCAGCAGGGGAAATTCGGGAAACACCATATATTTT	CASRGNSGNTIYF
TRBV28	many	TRBD2	TRBJ2-1	TGTGCCACTGAGAGGGGACTAGCTGTGAGGCTTAACAATGAGCAGTTCTTC	CATERGLAVRLNNEQFF
TRBV6-2/TRBV6-3	.	.	TRBJ1-3	TGTGCCAGCAGTTACTTGGGGGACTCTGGAAACACCATATATTTT	CASSYLGDSGNTIYF
TRBV27	many	.	TRBJ1-6	TGTGCCAGCAGTTCCAGGGTGGATTCACCCCTCCACTTT	CASSSRVDSPLHF
TRBV11-3	many	TRBD2	TRBJ2-2	TGTGCCAGCAGCTTAGAACTAGCGGGAGCGACGAACACCGGGGAGCTGTTTTTT	CASSLELAGATNTGELFF
TRBV19	many	TRBD2	TRBJ2-3	TGTGCCAGTAGTACGGGACTAGCGGGAGCATTTGATACGCAGTATTTT	CASSTGLAGAFDTQYF
TRBV20-1	many	.	TRBJ2-5	TGCAGTGCCCCACATCGAGACAGCCAAGAGACCCAGTACTTC	CSAPHRDSQETQYF
TRBV20-1	.	TRBD2	TRBJ2-5	TGCAGTGCTAGTAGAATAGCGGGACCGAAAGAGACCCAGTACTTC	CSASRIAGPKETQYF
TRBV27	.	.	TRBJ1-3	TGTGCCAGCAGTTTCCCTGCGGGGATTGGAAACACCATATATTTT	CASSFPAGIGNTIYF
TRBV30	many	.	TRBJ1-4	TGTGCCGGTGGCCGTACAACTAATGAAAAACTGTTTTTT	CAGGRTTNEKLFF
TRBV10-1	.	.	TRBJ2-1	TGCGCCAGCAGTGAGCAGCAGAATGAGCAGTTCTTC	CASSEQQNEQFF
TRBV19	many	TRBD2	TRBJ2-1	TGTGCCAGTACCCAGCGGGAGCCGGCTCCTGATTACAATGAGCAGTTCTTC	CASTQREPAPDYNEQFF